This is a list of T cell receptor beta chains from one sample in a study of cytomegalovirus exposure and HLA in healthy donors. TCRdb's copy holds only in-frame clones and misses some; the assay was immunoSEQ multiplex PCR. The sample holds roughly 160,000 clones, about 72% seen once. The specimen sequenced was PBMCs. These receptors were collected from a man aged 60 to 75 in good health and CMV-seronegative. The CDR3 runs from the conserved cysteine through the conserved F or W. A D gene is named only where the DNA matches it firmly. Only some rows state a clone size, as once, few, many or a class for expanded clones.

j_call,v_call,clone_size,d_call,cdr3_aa,cdr3_nt
TRBJ2-4,TRBV7-2,once,NA,CASSLVATAAKNIQYF,TGTGCCAGCAGCTTAGTAGCGACGGCGGCCAAAAACATTCAGTACTTC
TRBJ2-7,TRBV7-9,NA,NA,CASSQGVGRLGYEQYF,TGTGCCAGCAGCCAAGGGGTCGGCCGGTTGGGGTACGAGCAGTACTTC
TRBJ2-5,TRBV6-1,NA,NA,CASTEWGEETQYF,TGTGCCAGCACCGAGTGGGGGGAAGAGACCCAGTACTTC
TRBJ2-3,TRBV6-1,few,NA,CASRRDTQYF,TGTGCCAGCAGGAGAGATACGCAGTATTTT
TRBJ1-1,TRBV7-9,NA,NA,CASSFGRGAKTEAFF,TGTGCCAGCAGCTTTGGGAGGGGGGCTAAAACTGAAGCTTTCTTT
TRBJ2-3,TRBV11-3,NA,TRBD2,CASSLAGGATDTQYF,TGTGCCAGCAGCTTAGCGGGAGGGGCCACAGATACGCAGTATTTT
TRBJ1-1,TRBV7-9,once,NA,CASSFVANTEAFF,TGTGCCAGCAGCTTCGTAGCGAACACTGAAGCTTTCTTT
TRBJ2-5,TRBV4-1,once,TRBD2,CASSQTSGGVPETQYF,TGCGCCAGCAGCCAAACTAGCGGGGGAGTACCAGAGACCCAGTACTTC
TRBJ2-2,TRBV27,once,TRBD1,CASKKPGQGANGELFF,TGTGCCAGCAAAAAACCGGGACAGGGGGCTAACGGGGAGCTGTTTTTT
TRBJ2-1,TRBV5-1,NA,NA,CASRFAGGEYNEQFF,TGCGCCAGCCGTTTCGCTGGAGGGGAGTACAATGAGCAGTTCTTC
TRBJ1-5,TRBV18,NA,NA,CASSPGVTGNQPQHF,TGTGCCAGCTCACCTGGCGTAACAGGGAATCAGCCCCAGCATTTT
TRBJ1-2,TRBV5-4,NA,NA,CASSFSEGLYGYTF,TGTGCCAGCAGTTTCTCGGAGGGGCTCTATGGCTACACCTTC
TRBJ2-5,TRBV5-1,NA,TRBD2,CASTPAAIAGGLETQYF,TGCGCCAGCACGCCCGCGGCCATAGCGGGAGGGCTGGAGACCCAGTACTTC
TRBJ1-2,TRBV5-1,NA,NA,CASSNGGSGGRGYTF,TGCGCCAGCAGTAATGGTGGCTCGGGGGGCCGGGGCTACACCTTC
TRBJ1-3,TRBV6-5,NA,NA,CASTAVDSGNTIYF,TGTGCCAGCACTGCAGTTGACTCTGGAAACACCATATATTTT
TRBJ2-1,TRBV7-2,NA,NA,CASSFTSYHEQFF,TGTGCCAGCAGCTTTACGAGTTACCATGAGCAGTTCTTC
TRBJ2-7,TRBV11-2,NA,NA,CASSLVGSFYEQYF,TGTGCCAGCAGCTTAGTCGGGAGCTTCTACGAGCAGTACTTC
TRBJ1-1,TRBV28,NA,TRBD1,CAVRGPYMNTEAFF,TGTGCCGTTAGGGGGCCCTATATGAACACTGAAGCTTTCTTT
TRBJ2-2,TRBV9,NA,NA,CASSAQGDFTGELFF,TGTGCCAGCAGCGCCCAGGGGGACTTCACCGGGGAGCTGTTTTTT
TRBJ2-3,TRBV29-1,once,NA,CSVGRQGAVKAGGLAPTDTQYF,TGCAGCGTTGGCCGACAGGGGGCAGTAAAAGCGGGAGGGCTGGCCCCCACAGATACGCAGTATTTT